These 20 T cell receptor beta chains originate from one sample sequenced in a study of blood T cells in healthy people across ages. PCR was performed a second time for about 6 to 11 cycles using a sample-barcoded 5' primer and a J-beta primer mix. From the 5' RACE reads, TCRdb called clonotypes with MiXCR, one entry per CDR3 protein. Of about 400,000 distinct CDR3 sequences listed, approximately 51% were seen once; the top ten hold around 53%. Sample: blood. The receptors were sampled from a man aged 55 to 69 in good health.

As concerns this clonotype: A much bigger clone sits one base away, suggesting this may be a read error. The chain joins TRBV6-4 to TRBJ2-3, with a tentative D call TRBD1 (5 bases). This CDR3 spans 13 amino acids. The germline V gene has CDR1 MRHNA and CDR2 SNTAGT. Trimming took 4 bases from V and 4 from J, leaving 9 bases between them. The CDR3 region is CASSGGESDTQYF. CDR3 coding DNA: TGTGCCAGCAGTGGGGGCGAGTCAGATACGCAGTATTTT.

The V gene is TRBV29-1, the J gene TRBJ2-1; TRBD2 matches at 7 bases. The germline gives CDR1 SQVTM, CDR2 ANQGSEA. With 7 bases clipped from V and 10 bases from J, the junction kept 10 bases outside the gene matches. The CDR3 has 12 residues. The CDR3 protein is CSGGGGQWEQFF. In DNA, the CDR3 is TGCAGCGGGGGGGGAGGCCAGTGGGAGCAGTTCTTC.

This chain links TRBV12-3 or TRBV12-4 with TRBJ1-2; a possible D gene is TRBD1 (5 bases). CDR3 length: 11 residues. The germline V and J ends were trimmed by 2 bases and 10 bases, with 8 bases remaining between them. The CDR3, as DNA: TGTGCCAGCAGTTTACCAGGGACCTACACCTTC. Its protein is CASSLPGTYTF.

This clonotype was recorded a few times. The chain carries TRBV6-5 and TRBJ2-3; a weak D match, TRBD1 (6 bases). V was pared by 2 bases and J by 2 bases, with 11 bases between. The CDR3 has 15 residues. Per germline, CDR1 MNHEY and CDR2 SVGAGI. DNA of the CDR3: TGTGCCAGCAGTTACGGACAGCTTAACACAGATACGCAGTATTTT. It translates to CASSYGQLNTDTQYF.

The rearrangement links TRBV5-1 to TRBJ2-7; tentatively, D is TRBD1 (6 bases). The germline V gene encodes CDR1 SGHRS and CDR2 YFSETQ. The CDR3 totals 15 residues. Trimming shortened V by 0 bases and J by 0 bases, and 10 bases separated the two germline ends. The CDR3 nucleotides are TGCGCCAGCAGCTTGGGTGGGACAACCTCCTACGAGCAGTACTTC. It yields the protein CASSLGGTTSYEQYF.

J is TRBJ1-6 and V is TRBV2; weak D call: TRBD1 (6 bases). The CDR3 loop spans 14 amino acids. From germline, CDR1 is SNHLY and CDR2 FYNNEI. The V end lost 6 bases, the J end lost 7 bases, and 13 bases lay between the germline ends. CDR3 bases: TGTGCCAGCAGAGCCACAGGGAGGAATTCACCCCTCCACTTT. Encoded protein: CASRATGRNSPLHF. The full variable domain, its missing parts supplied by reference TRBV2 and TRBJ1-6, is EPEVTQTPSHQVTQMGQEVILRCVPISNHLYFYWYRQILGQKVEFLVSFYNNEISEKSEIFDDQFSVERPDGSNFTLKIRSTKLEDSAMYFCASRATGRNSPLHFGNGTRLTVT.

This clonotype was picked up a small number of times. This sequence joins TRBV4-2 and TRBJ1-2; D is unclear. Per the germline V gene, CDR1 is LGHNA and CDR2 is YNFKEQ. This CDR3 comprises 17 residues. Trimming removed 0 bases at V and 1 base at J, with 15 bases between. The CDR3 nucleotides read TGTGCCAGCAGCCAAGATCATGGAGGTGGCAGTAACTATGGCTACACCTTC. Translating gives CASSQDHGGGSNYGYTF.

This clonotype was counted only a few times. This sequence joins TRBV6-1 and TRBJ2-4; D ambiguous. CDR1 is MNHNS and CDR2 is SASEGT in the germline V gene. This CDR3 is 12 amino acids long. V lost 5 bases to trimming and J lost 13 bases, with 15 bases between them. CDR3 in amino acids: CASSRDFPEQYF. CDR3 nucleotide sequence: TGTGCCAGCAGTAGGGATTTCCCGGAGCAGTACTTC.

This clonotype was found many times. This rearrangement joins TRBV15 to TRBJ2-5; perhaps TRBD2 as D (5 bases). The CDR3 loop spans 13 amino acids. In germline, CDR1 is LNHNV, CDR2 YYDKDF (reference sequence). Trimming removed 0 bases from V and 5 bases from J, with 7 bases in between. CDR3 DNA sequence: TGTGCCACCAGCAGAGATCCGGGGGAGACCCAGTACTTC. Its translation is CATSRDPGETQYF.

This chain uses TRBV7-9 with TRBJ2-5; 7 bases agree with TRBD1. The length of the CDR3 is 16 residues. V shed 5 bases and J 1 base; nucleotides not matched to a gene: 10. CDR1 is SEHNR, CDR2 FQNEAQ, per germline (reference sequence). The CDR3 loop reads CASSAWGQGVQETQYF. CDR3 nucleotides: TGTGCCAGCAGCGCGTGGGGCCAGGGGGTCCAAGAGACCCAGTACTTC.

The chain combines TRBV7-2 with TRBJ1-6; D remains ambiguous. Germline lookup yields CDR1 SGHTA and CDR2 FQGNSA. The CDR3 is 17 residues long. The V and J ends lost 5 bases and 4 bases respectively, with 18 bases between them. The CDR3 DNA sequence: TGTGCCAGCAGCCCAACGCGAGGCACGCTTTATAATTCACCCCTCCACTTT. It is translated as CASSPTRGTLYNSPLHF.

Notes on this clonotype: This may be a read error: a much more frequent sequence differs by one nucleotide. The J gene is TRBJ2-1, the V gene TRBV20-1; 10 nucleotides match TRBD1. J was trimmed by 5 bases and V by 0 bases; bases with no gene match: 7. The CDR3 spans 16 residues. The V gene's germline CDR1 is DFQATT and CDR2 SNEGSKA (reference sequence). Written as DNA, the CDR3 is TGCAGTGCTAGAGATTCGGACAGGGGGGCCCACAATGAGCAGTTCTTC. As protein: CSARDSDRGAHNEQFF.

J is TRBJ1-1 and V is TRBV7-2; tentatively, D is TRBD1 (6 bases). The CDR3 sequence is 14 residues long. Looked up from germline, CDR1 is SGHTA and CDR2 is FQGNSA. Trimming removed 3 bases at V and 6 bases at J, with 14 bases between. CDR3 DNA sequence: TGTGCCAGCAGCTTTGGGGGGCAGGGCCCTGAAGCTTTCTTT. Encoded protein: CASSFGGQGPEAFF.

The count of this clonotype is one. V and J are TRBV7-3 and TRBJ2-3, with 7 bases matching TRBD2. V shed 1 base, J shed 1 base, and the junction held 17 bases outside the gene matches. The germline V gene has CDR1 SGHTA and CDR2 FQGTGA. The CDR3 consists of 20 residues. The CDR3 region has the DNA TGTGCCAGCAGCTTAATCCCAACCCCGCTAGCGGATGGTGGCACAGATACGCAGTATTTT. This gives the protein CASSLIPTPLADGGTDTQYF.

The chain is built from TRBV7-2 and TRBJ2-3; D could derive from TRBD1 or TRBD2 (5 bases each). CDR3 length: 12 amino acids. Trimming pared 3 bases from V and 8 bases from J, leaving 9 bases between. The germline CDR1 and CDR2 sequences are SGHTA and FQGNSA. This CDR3 reads CASSLGPSTQYF. CDR3 coding DNA: TGTGCCAGCAGCTTGGGACCTAGTACGCAGTATTTT.

The J gene is TRBJ2-7, the V gene TRBV12-3 or TRBV12-4; TRBD1 aligns across 9 bases. After removal of 3 bases from V and 6 bases from J, the junction contained 9 bases not matched to a gene. The CDR3 spans 15 residues. The CDR3 nucleotides read TGTGCCAGCAGTTTTTCACCGGGACAGGGATCCGAGCAGTACTTC. Protein product: CASSFSPGQGSEQYF.

The V call is TRBV20-1, the J call TRBJ2-7; D assignment may be TRBD1 or TRBD2 (5 bases each). Deletions cut 5 bases from V and 0 bases from J, with 8 bases between. This CDR3 spans 12 amino acids. CDR1 is DFQATT and CDR2 is SNEGSKA in the germline V gene (reference sequence). This CDR3 reads CSASGTSYEQYF. CDR3 sequence (DNA): TGCAGTGCTTCCGGGACCTCCTACGAGCAGTACTTC.

The rearrangement uses TRBV20-1 and TRBJ1-2, with D unclear. The V gene lost 0 bases and the J gene lost 4 bases, with 6 bases spanning the gap. The CDR3 is made up of 12 amino acids. Germline V gives CDR1 DFQATT, CDR2 SNEGSKA (reference sequence). The CDR3 bases are TGCAGTGCTAGAGATAGAGGCTATGGCTACACCTTC. Its protein is CSARDRGYGYTF.

The gene calls are TRBV6-5 and TRBJ2-5; TRBD1 aligns across 7 bases. Trimming at V came to 2 bases and at J to 4 bases, leaving 4 bases not matched to a gene. The CDR3 has 14 residues. The V gene's germline CDR1 is MNHEY and CDR2 SVGAGI. The DNA of the CDR3 is TGTGCCAGCAGTTACCGTAGGGGGCGAGAGACCCAGTACTTC. Encoded protein: CASSYRRGRETQYF.

The gene calls are TRBV4-2 and TRBJ2-5; possibly TRBD1 for D (6 bases). The ends were cut back, 5 bases at V and 3 bases at J, with 16 bases in the middle. This CDR3 region has 15 residues. Germline V lookup: CDR1 LGHNA, CDR2 YNFKEQ. The CDR3 region has the DNA TGTGCCAGCAGCGCCGCATCCGGGGACAAAGAGACCCAGTACTTC. This translates into CASSAASGDKETQYF.